This entry lists 2 T cell receptor beta chains sequenced from one sample in a study of cytomegalovirus exposure and HLA in healthy donors (dated by TCRdb to about 2017). Library construction relied on the immunoSEQ multiplex PCR assay. The multiplex PCR relied on a mix of 60 forward primers for TCR Vbeta segments and 13 reverse primers for TCR Jbeta segments. What TCRdb holds here is the immuneACCESS table cut down to in-frame rearrangements. Part of the clones is not present; checked against another copy, under half of the missing clones reflect an unresolved V gene, and the others are unexplained. The sample table shows approximately 120,000 clones, and about 73% are seen once. In total, the top ten clones hold 3.5% to 5% of the sample. Specimen: PBMCs. All receptors derive from a woman aged 45 to 65 in good health and CMV-seropositive.

Turning to this clone: Other DNA sequences in this sample translate to the same CDR3. This chain links TRBV5-1 with TRBJ2-1; TRBD2 agrees at 7 bases. The germline CDR1 and CDR2 sequences are SGHRS and YFSETQ. V dropped 0 bases and J dropped 3; count of bases not matched to a gene: 0. The CDR3 totals 14 residues. The CDR3 spells CASSLGTSYNEQFF. Here the CDR3 DNA reads TGCGCCAGCAGCTTGGGGACTAGCTACAATGAGCAGTTCTTC.

The chain links TRBV4-3 to TRBJ1-3; D is unresolved. Germline CDR1 and CDR2: LGHNA and YSLEER. The CDR3 loop spans 15 amino acids. The V gene lost 0 bases and the J gene lost 0 bases, with 6 bases spanning the gap. CDR3 nucleotide sequence: TGCGCCAGCAGCCAAGAGCCCAGCTCTGGAAACACCATATATTTT. Its translation: CASSQEPSSGNTIYF.